This T cell receptor beta chain appears in the sequencing data of a study of untreated major depressive disorder. Assay used: immunoSEQ multiplex PCR; TCRdb lists only in-frame clones, some missing. The sample has 20,000 or so clones; approximately 87% are singletons. For this clone: The same CDR3 is also encoded by other DNA sequences in this sample.

The germline CDR1 and CDR2 sequences are MGHDK and SYGVNS. V lost 4 bases to trimming and J lost 4 bases, with 8 bases between them. The CDR3 is made up of 13 amino acids. The sequence was collected from a woman aged 25 to 45 in good health. The sequenced material came from CD4+ T cells from PBMCs. The rearrangement links TRBV25-1 to TRBJ1-5; no clear D gene. In DNA form, the CDR3 reads TGTGCCAGCAGTGCAGGAAGTAATCAGCCCCAGCATTTT. This translates into CASSAGSNQPQHF.